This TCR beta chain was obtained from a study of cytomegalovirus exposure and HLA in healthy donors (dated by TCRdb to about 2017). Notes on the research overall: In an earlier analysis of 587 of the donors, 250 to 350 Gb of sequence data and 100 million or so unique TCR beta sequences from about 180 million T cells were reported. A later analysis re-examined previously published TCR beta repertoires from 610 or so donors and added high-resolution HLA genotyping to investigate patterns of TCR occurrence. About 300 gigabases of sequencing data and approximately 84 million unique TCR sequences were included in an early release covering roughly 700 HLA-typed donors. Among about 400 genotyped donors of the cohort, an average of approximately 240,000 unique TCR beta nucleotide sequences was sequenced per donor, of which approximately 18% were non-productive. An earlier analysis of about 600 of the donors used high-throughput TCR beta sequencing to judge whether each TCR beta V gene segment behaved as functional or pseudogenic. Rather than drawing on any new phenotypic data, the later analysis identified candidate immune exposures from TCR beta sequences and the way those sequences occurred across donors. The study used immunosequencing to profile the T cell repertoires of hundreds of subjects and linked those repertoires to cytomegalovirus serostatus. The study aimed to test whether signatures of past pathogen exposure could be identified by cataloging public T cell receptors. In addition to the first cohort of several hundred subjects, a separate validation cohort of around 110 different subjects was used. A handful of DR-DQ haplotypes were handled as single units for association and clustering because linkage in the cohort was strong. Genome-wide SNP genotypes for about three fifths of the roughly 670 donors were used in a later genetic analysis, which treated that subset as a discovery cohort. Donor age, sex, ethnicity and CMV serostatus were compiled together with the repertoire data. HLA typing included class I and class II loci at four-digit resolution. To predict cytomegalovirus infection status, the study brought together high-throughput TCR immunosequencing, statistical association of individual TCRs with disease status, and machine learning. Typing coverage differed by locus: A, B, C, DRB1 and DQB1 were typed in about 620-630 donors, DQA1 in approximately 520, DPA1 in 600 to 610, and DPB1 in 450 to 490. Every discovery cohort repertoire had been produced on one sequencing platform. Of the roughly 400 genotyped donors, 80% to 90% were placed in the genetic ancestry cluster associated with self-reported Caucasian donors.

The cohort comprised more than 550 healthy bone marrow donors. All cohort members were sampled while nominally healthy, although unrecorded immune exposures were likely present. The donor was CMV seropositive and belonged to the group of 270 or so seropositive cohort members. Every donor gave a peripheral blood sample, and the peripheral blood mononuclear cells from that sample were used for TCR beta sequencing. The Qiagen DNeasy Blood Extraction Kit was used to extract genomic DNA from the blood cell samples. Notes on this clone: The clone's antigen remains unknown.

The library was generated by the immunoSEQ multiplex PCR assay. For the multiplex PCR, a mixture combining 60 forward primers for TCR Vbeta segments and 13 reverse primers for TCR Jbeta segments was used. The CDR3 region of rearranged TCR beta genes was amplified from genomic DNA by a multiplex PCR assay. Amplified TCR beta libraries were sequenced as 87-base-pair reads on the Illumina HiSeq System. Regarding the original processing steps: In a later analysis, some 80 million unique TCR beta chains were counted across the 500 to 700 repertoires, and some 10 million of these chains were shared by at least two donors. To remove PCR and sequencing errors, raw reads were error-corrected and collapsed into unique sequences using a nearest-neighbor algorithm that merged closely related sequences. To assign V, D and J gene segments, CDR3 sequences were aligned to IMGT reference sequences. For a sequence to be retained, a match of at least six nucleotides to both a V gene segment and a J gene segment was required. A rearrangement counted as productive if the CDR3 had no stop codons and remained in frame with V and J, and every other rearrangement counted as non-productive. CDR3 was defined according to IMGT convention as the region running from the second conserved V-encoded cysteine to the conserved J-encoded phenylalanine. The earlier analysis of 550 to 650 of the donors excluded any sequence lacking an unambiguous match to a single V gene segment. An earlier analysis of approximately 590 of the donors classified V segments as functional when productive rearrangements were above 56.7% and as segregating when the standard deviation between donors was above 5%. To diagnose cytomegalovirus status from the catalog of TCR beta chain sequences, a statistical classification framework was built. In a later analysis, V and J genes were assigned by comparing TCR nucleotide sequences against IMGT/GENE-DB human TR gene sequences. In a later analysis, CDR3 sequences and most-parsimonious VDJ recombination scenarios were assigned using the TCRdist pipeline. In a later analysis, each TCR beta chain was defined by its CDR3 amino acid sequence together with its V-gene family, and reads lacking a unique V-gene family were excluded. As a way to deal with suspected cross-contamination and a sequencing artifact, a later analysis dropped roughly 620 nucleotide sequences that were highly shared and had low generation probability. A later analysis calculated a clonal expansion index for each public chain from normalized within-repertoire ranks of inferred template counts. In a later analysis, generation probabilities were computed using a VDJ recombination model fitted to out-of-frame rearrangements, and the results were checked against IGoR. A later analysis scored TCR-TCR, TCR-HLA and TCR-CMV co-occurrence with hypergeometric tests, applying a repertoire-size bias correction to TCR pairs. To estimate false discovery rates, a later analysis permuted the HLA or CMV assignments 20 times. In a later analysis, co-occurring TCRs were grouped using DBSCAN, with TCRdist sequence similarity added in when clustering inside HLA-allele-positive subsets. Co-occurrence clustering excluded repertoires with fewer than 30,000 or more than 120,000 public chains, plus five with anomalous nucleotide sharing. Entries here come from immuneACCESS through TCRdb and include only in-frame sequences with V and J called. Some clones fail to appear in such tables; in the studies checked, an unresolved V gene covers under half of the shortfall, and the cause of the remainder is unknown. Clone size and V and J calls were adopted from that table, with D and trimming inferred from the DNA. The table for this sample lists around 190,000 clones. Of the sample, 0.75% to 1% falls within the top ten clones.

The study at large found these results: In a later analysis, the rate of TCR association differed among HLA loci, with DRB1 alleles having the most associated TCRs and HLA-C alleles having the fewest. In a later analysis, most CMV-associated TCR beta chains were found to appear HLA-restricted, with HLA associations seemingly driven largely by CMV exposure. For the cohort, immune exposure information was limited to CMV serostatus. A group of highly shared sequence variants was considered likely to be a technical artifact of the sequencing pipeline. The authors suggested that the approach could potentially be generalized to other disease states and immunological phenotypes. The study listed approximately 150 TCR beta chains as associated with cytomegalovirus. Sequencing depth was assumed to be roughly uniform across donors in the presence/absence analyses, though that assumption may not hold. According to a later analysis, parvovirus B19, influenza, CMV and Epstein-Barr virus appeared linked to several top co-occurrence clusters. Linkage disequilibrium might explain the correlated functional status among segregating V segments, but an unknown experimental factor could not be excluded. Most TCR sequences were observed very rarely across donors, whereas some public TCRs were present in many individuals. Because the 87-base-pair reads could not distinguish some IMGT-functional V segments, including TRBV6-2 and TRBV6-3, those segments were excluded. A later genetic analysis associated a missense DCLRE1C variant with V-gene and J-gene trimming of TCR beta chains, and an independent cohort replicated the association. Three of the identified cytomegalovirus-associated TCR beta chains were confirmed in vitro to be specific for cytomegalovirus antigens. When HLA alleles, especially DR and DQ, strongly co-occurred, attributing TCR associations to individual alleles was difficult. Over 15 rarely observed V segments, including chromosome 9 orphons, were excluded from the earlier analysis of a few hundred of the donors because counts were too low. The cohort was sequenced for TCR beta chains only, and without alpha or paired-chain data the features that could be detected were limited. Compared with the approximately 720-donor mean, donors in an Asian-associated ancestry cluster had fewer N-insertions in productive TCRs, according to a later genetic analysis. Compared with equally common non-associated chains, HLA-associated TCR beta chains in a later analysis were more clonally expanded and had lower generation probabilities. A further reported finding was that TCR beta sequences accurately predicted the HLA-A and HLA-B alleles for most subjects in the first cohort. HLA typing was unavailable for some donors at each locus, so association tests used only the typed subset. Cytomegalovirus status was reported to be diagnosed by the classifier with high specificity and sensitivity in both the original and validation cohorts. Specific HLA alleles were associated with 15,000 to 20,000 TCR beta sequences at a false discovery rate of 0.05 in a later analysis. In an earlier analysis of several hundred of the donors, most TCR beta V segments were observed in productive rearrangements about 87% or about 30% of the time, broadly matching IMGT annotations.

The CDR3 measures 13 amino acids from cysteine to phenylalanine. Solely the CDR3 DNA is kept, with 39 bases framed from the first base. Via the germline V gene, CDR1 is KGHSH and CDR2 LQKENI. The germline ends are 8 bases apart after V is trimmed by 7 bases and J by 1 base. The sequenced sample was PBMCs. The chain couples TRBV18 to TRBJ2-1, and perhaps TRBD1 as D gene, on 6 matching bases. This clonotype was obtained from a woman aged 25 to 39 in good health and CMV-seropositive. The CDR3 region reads CASLQGSYNEQFF. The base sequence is TGTGCCAGCTTACAGGGATCCTACAATGAGCAGTTCTTC.